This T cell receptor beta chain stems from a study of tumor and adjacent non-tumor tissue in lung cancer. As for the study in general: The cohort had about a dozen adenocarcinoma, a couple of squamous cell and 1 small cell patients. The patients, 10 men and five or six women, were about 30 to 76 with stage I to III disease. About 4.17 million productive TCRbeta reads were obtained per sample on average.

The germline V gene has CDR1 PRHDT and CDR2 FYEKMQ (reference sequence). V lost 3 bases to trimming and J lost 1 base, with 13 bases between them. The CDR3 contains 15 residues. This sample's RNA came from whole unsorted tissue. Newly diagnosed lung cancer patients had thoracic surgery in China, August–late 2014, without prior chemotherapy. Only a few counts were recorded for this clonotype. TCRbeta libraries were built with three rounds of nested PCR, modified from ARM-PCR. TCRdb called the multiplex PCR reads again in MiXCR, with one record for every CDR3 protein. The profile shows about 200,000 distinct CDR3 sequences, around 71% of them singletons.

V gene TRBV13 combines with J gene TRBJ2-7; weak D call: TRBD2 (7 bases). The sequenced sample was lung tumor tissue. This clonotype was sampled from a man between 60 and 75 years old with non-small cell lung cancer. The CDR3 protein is CASSFGAGASYEQYF. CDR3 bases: TGTGCCAGCAGCTTTGGCGCGGGGGCTTCCTACGAGCAGTACTTC.